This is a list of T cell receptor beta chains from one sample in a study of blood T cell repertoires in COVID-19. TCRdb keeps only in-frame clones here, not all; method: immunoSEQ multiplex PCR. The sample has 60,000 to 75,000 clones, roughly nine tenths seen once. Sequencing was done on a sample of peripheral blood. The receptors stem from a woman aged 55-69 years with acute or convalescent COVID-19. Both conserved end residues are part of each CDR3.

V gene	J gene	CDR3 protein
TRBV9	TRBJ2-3	CASSVQGGTQYF
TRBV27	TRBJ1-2	CASSRQGKNYGYTF
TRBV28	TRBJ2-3	CASSSTGTLIDTQYF
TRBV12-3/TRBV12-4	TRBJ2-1	CASSTTSVGEQFF
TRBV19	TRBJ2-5	CASKPGGQETQYF
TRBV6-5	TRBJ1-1	CASSYTQHSGTEAFF
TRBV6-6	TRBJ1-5	CASSPGGLHNQPQHF
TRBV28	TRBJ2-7	CASGGQGGFHEQYF
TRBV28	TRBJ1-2	CASTLEGQIYGYTF
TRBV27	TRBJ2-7	CASSLSGVPPYEQYF
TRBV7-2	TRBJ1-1	CASSLMGARKGAFF
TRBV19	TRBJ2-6	CASSIGRSISGANVLTF
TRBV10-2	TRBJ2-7	CASSPSYEQYF
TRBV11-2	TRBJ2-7	CASSLAGTSGVNYEQYF
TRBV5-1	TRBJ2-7	CASNPDRGEQYF
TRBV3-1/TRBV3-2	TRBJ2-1	CASGSQGVPYNEQFF
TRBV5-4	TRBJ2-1	CASSLGSGGALGEQFF
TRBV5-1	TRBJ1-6	CASSSGRGDSPLHF
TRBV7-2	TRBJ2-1	CASSRGAYNEQFF
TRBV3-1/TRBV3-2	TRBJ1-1	CASSRGSSRLNTEAFF
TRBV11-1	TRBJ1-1	CASSSSNGNTEAFF
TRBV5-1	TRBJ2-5	CASSLSLAGETQYF
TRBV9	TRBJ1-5	CASSAGANNQPQHF
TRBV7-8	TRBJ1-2	CASSRGQAYYGYTF
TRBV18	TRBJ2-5	CASSQILQETQYF
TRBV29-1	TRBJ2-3	CSVRPSGGLMQYF
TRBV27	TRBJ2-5	CASSSRLVRETQYF
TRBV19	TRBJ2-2	CATHPKTGGAGELFF
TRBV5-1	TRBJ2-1	CASSWDRGNNEQFF